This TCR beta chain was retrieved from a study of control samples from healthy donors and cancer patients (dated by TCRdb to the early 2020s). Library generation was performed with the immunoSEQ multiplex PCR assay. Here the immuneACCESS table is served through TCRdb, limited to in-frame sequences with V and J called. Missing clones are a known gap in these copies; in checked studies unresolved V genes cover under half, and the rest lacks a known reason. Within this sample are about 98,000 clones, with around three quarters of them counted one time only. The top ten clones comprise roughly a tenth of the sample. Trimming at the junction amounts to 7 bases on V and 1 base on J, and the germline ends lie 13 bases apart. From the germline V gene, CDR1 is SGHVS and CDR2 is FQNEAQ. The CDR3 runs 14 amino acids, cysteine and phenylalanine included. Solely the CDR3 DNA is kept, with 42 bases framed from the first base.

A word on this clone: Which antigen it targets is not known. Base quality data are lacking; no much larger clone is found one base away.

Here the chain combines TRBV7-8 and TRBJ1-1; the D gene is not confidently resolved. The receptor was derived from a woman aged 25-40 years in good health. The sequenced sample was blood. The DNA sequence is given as TGTGCCAGCAACCCCACAGAGAAGAACACTGAAGCTTTCTTT. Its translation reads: CASNPTEKNTEAFF.